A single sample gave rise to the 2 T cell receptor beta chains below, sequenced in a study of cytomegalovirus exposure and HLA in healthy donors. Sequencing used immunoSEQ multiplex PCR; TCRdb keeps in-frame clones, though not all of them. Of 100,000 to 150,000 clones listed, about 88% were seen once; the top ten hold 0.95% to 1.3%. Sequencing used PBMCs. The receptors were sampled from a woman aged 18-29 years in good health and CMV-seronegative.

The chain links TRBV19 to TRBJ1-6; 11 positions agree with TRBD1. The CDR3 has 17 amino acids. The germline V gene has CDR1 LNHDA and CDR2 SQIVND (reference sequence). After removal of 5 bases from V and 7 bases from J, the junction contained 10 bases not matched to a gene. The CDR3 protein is CASSLLGQGAKNSPLHF. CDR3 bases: TGTGCCAGTAGTCTCCTCGGACAGGGGGCCAAGAATTCACCCCTCCACTTT. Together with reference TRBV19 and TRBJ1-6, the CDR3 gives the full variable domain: DGGITQSPKYLFRKEGQNVTLSCEQNLNHDAMYWYRQDPGQGLRLIYYSQIVNDFQKGDIAEGYSVSREKKESFPLTVTSAQKNPTAFYLCASSLLGQGAKNSPLHFGNGTRLTVT.

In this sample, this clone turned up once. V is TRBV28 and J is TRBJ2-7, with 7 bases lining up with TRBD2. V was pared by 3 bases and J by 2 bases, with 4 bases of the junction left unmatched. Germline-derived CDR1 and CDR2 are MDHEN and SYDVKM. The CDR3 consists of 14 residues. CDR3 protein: CASSFQRGPYEQYF. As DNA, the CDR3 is TGTGCCAGCAGTTTTCAGCGGGGACCCTACGAGCAGTACTTC.